Detailed here is one TCR beta chain. Its specificity is unknown. Constant-segment primers were used for 5'RACE, and the resulting TCR alpha and TCR beta cDNA libraries carried sample barcodes and UMIs. MiXCR, run by TCRdb on the 5' RACE reads, gives a single entry per CDR3 protein. The sample lists hundreds of thousands of distinct CDR3 sequences; 15% to 20% were seen once. This sample stems from a study of T-cell memory formation after mild COVID-19. Study results and limitations: In pre-infection memory, a portion of responding clones appeared, which suggested that cross-reactive memory joined. Contracting clones from day 15 to 85 showed balanced CD4/CD8; later expanders favored CD4+. Clones that contracted clustered mainly in CM and EM if CD4+ and in EMRA if CD8+.

This CDR3 spans 14 amino acids. Trimming removed 5 bases from V and 1 base from J, with 11 bases in between. Germline V lookup: CDR1 SEHNR, CDR2 FQNEAQ (reference sequence). Sequenced sample: PBMCs or a T cell subset sorted from them (not recorded which). The chain carries TRBV7-9 and TRBJ2-5, with D possibly TRBD1 on 6 matching bases. This clonotype was obtained from an adult woman who had mild COVID-19 (a few samples of this study predate the infection). Cell type and time point are not known. For the CDR3, the DNA is TGTGCCAGCAGCCCGTGGACAGTCCAAGAGACCCAGTACTTC. This encodes CASSPWTVQETQYF.